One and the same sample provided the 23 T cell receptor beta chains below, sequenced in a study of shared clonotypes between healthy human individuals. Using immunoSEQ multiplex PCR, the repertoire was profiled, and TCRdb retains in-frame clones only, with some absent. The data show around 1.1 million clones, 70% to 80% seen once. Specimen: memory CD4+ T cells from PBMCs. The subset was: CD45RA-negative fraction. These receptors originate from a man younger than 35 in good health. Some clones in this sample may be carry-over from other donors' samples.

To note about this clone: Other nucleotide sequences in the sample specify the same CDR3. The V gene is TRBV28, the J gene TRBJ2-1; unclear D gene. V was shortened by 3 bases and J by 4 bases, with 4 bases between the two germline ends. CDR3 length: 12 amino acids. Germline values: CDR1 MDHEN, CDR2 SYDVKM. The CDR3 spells CASSLGYNEQFF. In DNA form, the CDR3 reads TGTGCCAGCAGTTTGGGGTACAATGAGCAGTTCTTC.

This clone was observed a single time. The CDR3 sequence: CASSVLTGGGGELFF. CDR3 bases: TGTGCCAGCAGTGTCCTGACAGGGGGCGGCGGGGAGCTGTTTTTT. The V call is TRBV2, the J call TRBJ2-2; 10 bases match TRBD1. Germline loops: CDR1 SNHLY, CDR2 FYNNEI. The CDR3 has 15 amino acids. V shed 4 bases, J shed 7 bases, and the junction held 6 bases outside the gene matches.

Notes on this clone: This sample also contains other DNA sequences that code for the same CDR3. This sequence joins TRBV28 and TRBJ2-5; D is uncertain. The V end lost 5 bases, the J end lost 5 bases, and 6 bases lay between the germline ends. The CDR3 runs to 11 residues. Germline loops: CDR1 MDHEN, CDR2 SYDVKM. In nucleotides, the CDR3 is TGTGCCAGCAGTCTCAAGGAGACCCAGTACTTC. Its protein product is CASSLKETQYF.

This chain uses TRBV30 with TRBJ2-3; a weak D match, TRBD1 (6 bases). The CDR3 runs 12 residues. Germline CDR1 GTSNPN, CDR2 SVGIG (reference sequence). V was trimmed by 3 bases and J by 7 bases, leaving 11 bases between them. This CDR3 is CAWRQGHNTQYF. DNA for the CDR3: TGTGCCTGGAGACAGGGACATAATACGCAGTATTTT.

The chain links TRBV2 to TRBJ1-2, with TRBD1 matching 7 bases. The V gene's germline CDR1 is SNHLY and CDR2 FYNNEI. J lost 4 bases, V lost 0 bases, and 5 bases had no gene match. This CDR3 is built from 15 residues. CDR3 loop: CASSEARDRGYGYTF. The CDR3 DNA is TGTGCCAGCAGTGAAGCGCGGGACAGAGGCTATGGCTACACCTTC.

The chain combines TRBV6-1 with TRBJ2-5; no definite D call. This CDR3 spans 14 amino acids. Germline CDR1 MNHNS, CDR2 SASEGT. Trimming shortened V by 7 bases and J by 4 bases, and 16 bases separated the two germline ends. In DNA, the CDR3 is TGTGCCAGCACCGAATATACAGATATAGAGACCCAGTACTTC. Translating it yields CASTEYTDIETQYF.

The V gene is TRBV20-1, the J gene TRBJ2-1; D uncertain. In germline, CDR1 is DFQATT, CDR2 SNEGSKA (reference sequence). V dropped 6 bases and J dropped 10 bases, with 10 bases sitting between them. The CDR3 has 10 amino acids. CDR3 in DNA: TGCAGTGCAAGTTTTCGGGAGCAGTTCTTC. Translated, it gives CSASFREQFF.

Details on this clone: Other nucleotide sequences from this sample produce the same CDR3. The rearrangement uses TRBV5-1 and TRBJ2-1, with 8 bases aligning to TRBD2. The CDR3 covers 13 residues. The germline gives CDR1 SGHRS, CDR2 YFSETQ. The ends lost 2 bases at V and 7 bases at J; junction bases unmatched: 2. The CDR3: CASSLRGGNEQFF. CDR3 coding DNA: TGCGCCAGCAGCTTACGGGGGGGAAATGAGCAGTTCTTC.

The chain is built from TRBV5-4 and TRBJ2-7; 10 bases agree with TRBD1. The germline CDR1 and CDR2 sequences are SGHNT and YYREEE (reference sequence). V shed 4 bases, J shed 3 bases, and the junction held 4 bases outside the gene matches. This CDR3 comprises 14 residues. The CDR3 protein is CASSPGTGVYEQYF. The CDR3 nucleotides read TGTGCCAGCAGCCCCGGGACAGGGGTCTACGAGCAGTACTTC.

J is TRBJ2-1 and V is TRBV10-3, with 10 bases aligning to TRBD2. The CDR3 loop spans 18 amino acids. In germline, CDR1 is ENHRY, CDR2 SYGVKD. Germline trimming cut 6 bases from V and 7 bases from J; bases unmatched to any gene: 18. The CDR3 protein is CAISRLSPAGGKENEQFF. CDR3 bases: TGTGCCATCAGCCGGCTCTCCCCAGCGGGAGGGAAGGAAAATGAGCAGTTCTTC.

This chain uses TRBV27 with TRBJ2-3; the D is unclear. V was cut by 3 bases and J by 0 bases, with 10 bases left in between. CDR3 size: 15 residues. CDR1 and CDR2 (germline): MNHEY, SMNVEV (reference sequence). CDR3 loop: CASSFLYSSTDTQYF. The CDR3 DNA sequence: TGTGCCAGCAGTTTCTTGTATTCTAGCACAGATACGCAGTATTTT.

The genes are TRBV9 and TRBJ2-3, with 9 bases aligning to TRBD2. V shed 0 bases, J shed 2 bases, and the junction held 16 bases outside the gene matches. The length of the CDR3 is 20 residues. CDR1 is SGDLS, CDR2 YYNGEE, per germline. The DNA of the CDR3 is TGTGCCAGCAGCGTAGTCCCAGCGGGAGGTTTCCACTCAGCCACAGATACGCAGTATTTT. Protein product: CASSVVPAGGFHSATDTQYF.

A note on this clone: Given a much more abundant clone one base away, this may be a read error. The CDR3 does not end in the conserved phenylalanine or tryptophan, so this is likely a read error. The CDR3 bases are TGTGCCAGCAGTATCCCTAACAGGGGGCTTGGGTTGGGCTACACCCTC. This translates into CASSIPNRGLGLGYTL. The rearrangement uses TRBV28 and TRBJ1-2; 9 nucleotides line up with TRBD1. CDR1 and CDR2 from the germline V gene are MDHEN and SYDVKM. The V gene end was trimmed by 5 bases and the J gene end by 8 bases; junction bases not matched to a gene: 15. The CDR3 contains 16 residues.

In DNA form, the CDR3 reads TGCGCCAGCAGCCAATCCCTCGTCGGGATTAACACCGGGGAGCTGTTTTTT. It encodes CASSQSLVGINTGELFF. V is TRBV4-1 and J is TRBJ2-2; the D gene is possibly TRBD2 (5 bases). Germline lookup yields CDR1 MGHRA and CDR2 YSYEKL. Trimming took 2 bases from V and 2 from J, leaving 15 bases between them. The CDR3 has 17 amino acids.

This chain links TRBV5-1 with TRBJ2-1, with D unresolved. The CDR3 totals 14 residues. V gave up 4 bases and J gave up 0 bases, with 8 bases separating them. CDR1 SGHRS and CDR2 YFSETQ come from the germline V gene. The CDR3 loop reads CASSGNPSYNEQFF. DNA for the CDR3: TGCGCCAGCAGCGGGAACCCCTCCTACAATGAGCAGTTCTTC.

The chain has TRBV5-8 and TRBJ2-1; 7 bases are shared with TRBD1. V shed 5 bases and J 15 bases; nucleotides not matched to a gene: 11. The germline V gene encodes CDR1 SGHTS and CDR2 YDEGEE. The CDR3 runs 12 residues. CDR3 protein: CASSPGRGSRFF. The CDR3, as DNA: TGTGCCAGCAGTCCGGGCAGGGGGTCCCGGTTCTTC.

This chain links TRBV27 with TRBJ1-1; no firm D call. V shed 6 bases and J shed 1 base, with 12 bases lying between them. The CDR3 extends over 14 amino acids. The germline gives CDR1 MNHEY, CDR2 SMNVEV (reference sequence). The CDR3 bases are TGTGCCAGCAGAAAAGGTAGGGAGAACACTGAAGCTTTCTTT. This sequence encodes CASRKGRENTEAFF.

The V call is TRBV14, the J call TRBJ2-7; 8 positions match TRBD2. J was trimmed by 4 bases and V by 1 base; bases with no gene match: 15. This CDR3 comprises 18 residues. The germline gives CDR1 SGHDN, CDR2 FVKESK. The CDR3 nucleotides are TGTGCCAGCAGCCAAGGTCTCGGTCAGCGGGAGTACGGGTACGAGCAGTACTTC. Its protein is CASSQGLGQREYGYEQYF.

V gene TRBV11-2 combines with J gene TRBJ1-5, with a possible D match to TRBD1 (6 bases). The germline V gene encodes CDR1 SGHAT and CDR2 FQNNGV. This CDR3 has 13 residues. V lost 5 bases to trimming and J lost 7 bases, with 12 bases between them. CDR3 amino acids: CASSQDSKQPQHF. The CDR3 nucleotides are TGTGCCAGCAGCCAGGACAGTAAACAGCCCCAGCATTTT.

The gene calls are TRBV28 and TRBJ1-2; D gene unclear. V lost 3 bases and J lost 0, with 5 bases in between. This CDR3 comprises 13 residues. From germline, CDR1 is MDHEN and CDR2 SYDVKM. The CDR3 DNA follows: TGTGCCAGCAGTTTCAATTCTAACTATGGCTACACCTTC. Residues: CASSFNSNYGYTF.

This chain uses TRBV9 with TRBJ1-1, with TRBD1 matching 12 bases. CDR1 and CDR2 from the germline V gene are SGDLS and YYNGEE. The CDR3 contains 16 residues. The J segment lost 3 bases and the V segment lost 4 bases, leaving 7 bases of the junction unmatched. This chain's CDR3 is CASSPGQGAQDTEAFF. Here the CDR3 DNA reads TGTGCCAGCAGCCCGGGACAGGGGGCGCAGGACACTGAAGCTTTCTTT.

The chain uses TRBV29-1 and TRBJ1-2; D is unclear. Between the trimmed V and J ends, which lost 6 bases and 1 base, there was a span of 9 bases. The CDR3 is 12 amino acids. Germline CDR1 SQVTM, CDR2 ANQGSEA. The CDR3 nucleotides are TGCAGCGTCGATGACCATAACTATGGCTACACCTTC. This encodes CSVDDHNYGYTF.

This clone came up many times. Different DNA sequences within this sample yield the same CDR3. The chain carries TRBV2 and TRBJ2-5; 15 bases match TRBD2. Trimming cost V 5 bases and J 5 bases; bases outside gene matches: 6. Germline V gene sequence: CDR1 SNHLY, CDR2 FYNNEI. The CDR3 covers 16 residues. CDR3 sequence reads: CASSPGLAGGRETQYF. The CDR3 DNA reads TGTGCCAGCAGTCCGGGACTAGCGGGAGGACGGGAGACCCAGTACTTC.